The TCR beta chain described here comes from a study of T-cell reconstitution after alpha-beta-depleted transplantation in children. Preparation of the TCRbeta library used unique molecular identifiers. One entry per CDR3 protein results from TCRdb running MiXCR on the PCR reads. The sample consists of about 360,000 distinct CDR3 sequences, about 14% of them appearing once. This CDR3 has 11 amino acids. The V gene's germline CDR1 is MDHEN and CDR2 SYDVKM. V lost 5 bases and J lost 11, with 12 bases in between. At least ten counts were recorded for this clonotype. The V call is TRBV28, the J call TRBJ1-1; no clear D. Sequences were derived from PBMCs, sampled from the stem cell graft. The receptor was derived from a human donor who donated a stem cell graft to a child with Fanconi anemia. The CDR3, as DNA: TGTGCCAGCAGTGGAGATGTCCTGGCTTTCTTT. This encodes CASSGDVLAFF.